This TCR beta chain was captured by sequencing in a study of beta chain features in type 1 diabetes. Sequenced material consisted of expressed TCRB transcripts (all of the isolated RNA was reverse transcribed). The average output of naive, central memory and regulatory T cell samples was around 3.5 million reads. Using immunoSEQ multiplex PCR, the repertoire was profiled, and TCRdb retains in-frame clones only, with some absent. The table shows under 200,000 clones, with approximately 8.4% occurring only once. Notes on the study in general: When Type 1 diabetes patients were examined, their TCRB CDR3s proved moderately but significantly shorter in all four CD4+ subsets.

CDR3 length equals 19 residues. The germline CDR1 and CDR2 sequences are MGHRA and YSYEKL. V dropped 0 bases and J dropped 4 bases, with 24 bases sitting between them. This clone was counted only a few times. Its cognate antigen is unknown. The chain carries TRBV4-1 and TRBJ1-2; D not resolved. The sequence came from a woman younger than 30 in good health. Sequenced sample: central memory CD4+ T cells from blood. Here the CDR3 reads CASSQELARGTIPPYGYTF. The CDR3 nucleotides are TGCGCCAGCAGCCAAGAACTTGCCCGGGGAACGATTCCCCCCTATGGCTACACCTTC.